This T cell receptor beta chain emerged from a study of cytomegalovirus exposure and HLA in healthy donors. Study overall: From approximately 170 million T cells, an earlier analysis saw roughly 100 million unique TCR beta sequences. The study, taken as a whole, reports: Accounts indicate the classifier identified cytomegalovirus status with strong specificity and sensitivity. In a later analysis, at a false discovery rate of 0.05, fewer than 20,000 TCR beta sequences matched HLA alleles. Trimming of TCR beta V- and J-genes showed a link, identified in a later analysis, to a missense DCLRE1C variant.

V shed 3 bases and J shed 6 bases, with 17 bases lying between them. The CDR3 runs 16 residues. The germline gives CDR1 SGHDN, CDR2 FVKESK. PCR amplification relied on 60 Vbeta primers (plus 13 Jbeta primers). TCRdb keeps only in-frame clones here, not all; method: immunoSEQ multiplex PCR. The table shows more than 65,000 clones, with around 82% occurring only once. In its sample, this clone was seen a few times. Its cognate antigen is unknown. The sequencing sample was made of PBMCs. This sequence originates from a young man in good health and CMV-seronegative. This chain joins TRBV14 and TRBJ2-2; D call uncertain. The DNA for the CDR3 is TGTGCCAGCAGCCAGAGAAGAGGCTCTAGTGCCGGGGAGCTGTTTTTT. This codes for CASSQRRGSSAGELFF.